This paragraph reports one T cell receptor (beta chain). Its antigen is unidentified. The data derive from a study of CD4+ T cells in melanoma. Study results and limitations: Diverse differentiation states were reported for melanoma neoantigen-specific CD4+ T cells.

Profiling relied on immunoSEQ multiplex PCR, and the TCRdb table lists in-frame clones only, not all of them. The sample lists 15,000 or so clones; 63% were seen once. There are 16 residues in the CDR3. The germline V and J ends were trimmed by 8 bases and 4 bases, with 22 bases remaining between them. The germline CDR1 and CDR2 sequences are LNHDA and SQIVND (reference sequence). The material sequenced was cells from a culture (not recorded whether cultured in vitro). This TCR was recovered from a human donor with melanoma. The rearrangement links TRBV19 to TRBJ2-3; D is possibly TRBD1 or TRBD2 (5 bases each). The CDR3: CASAKGVVGRSDTQYF. Here the CDR3 DNA reads TGTGCCAGTGCTAAAGGGGTCGTAGGGAGATCAGATACGCAGTATTTT.